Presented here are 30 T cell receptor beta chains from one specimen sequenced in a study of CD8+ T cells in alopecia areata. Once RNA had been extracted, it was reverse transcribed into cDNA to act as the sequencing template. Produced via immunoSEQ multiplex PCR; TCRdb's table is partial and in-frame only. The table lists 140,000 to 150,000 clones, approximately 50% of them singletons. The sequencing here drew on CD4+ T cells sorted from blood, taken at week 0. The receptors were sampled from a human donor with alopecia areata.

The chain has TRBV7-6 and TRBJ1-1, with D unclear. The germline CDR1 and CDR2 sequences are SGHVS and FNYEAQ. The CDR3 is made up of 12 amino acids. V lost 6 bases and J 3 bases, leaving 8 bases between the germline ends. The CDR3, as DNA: TGTGCCAGCAGTTCAGGTTACACTGAAGCTTTCTTT. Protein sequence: CASSSGYTEAFF. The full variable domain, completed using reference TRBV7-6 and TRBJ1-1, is GAGVSQSPRYKVTKRGQDVALRCDPISGHVSLYWYRQALGQGPEFLTYFNYEAQQDKSGLPNDRFSAERPEGSISTLTIQRTEQRDSAMYRCASSSGYTEAFFGQGTRLTVV.

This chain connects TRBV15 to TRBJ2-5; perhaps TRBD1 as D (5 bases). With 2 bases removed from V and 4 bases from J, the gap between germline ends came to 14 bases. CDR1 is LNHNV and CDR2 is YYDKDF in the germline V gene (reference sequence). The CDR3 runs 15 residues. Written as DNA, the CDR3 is TGTGCCACCAGCAGACGGACGATTAGGGGAGAGACCCAGTACTTC. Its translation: CATSRRTIRGETQYF.

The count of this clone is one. DNA for the CDR3: TGCGCCAGCAGCCAGACGGGACTAGCGGGAGGAAGAACGTTCTTC. It is translated as CASSQTGLAGGRTFF. The genes are TRBV4-3 and TRBJ2-1, with TRBD2 matching 15 bases. Germline lookup yields CDR1 LGHNA and CDR2 YSLEER. The CDR3 covers 15 residues. J lost 15 bases, V lost 3 bases, and 9 bases had no gene match.

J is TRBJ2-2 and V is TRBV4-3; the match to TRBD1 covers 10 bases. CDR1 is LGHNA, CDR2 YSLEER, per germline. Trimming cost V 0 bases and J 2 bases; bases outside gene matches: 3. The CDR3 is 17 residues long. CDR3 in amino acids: CASSQDGTGANTGELFF. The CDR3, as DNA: TGCGCCAGCAGCCAAGATGGGACAGGGGCCAACACCGGGGAGCTGTTTTTT.

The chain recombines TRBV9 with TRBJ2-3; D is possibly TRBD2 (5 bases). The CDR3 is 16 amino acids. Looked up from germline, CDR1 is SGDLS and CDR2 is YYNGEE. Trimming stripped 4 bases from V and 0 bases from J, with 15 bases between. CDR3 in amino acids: CASSIKTGVSTDTQYF. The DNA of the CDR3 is TGTGCCAGCAGCATCAAAACCGGGGTTAGCACAGATACGCAGTATTTT.

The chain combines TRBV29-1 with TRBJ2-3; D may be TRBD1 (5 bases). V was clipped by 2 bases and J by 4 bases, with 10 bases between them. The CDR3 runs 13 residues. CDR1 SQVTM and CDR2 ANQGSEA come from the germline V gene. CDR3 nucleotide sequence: TGCAGCGTTGAACGACAGTATTCAGATACGCAGTATTTT. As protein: CSVERQYSDTQYF.

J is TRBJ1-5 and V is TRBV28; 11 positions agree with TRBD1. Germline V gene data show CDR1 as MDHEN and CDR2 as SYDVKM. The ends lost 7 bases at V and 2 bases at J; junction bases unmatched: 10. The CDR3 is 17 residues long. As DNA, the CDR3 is TGTGCCAGCACCCCACGAGGGACAGGGGGTGGCAATCAGCCCCAGCATTTT. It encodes CASTPRGTGGGNQPQHF.

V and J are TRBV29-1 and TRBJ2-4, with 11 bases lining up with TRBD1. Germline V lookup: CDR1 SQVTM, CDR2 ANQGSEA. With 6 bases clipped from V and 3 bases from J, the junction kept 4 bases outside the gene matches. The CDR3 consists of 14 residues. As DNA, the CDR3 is TGCAGCGTGCGGGGACAGGGGGGCAAAAACATTCAGTACTTC. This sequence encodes CSVRGQGGKNIQYF.

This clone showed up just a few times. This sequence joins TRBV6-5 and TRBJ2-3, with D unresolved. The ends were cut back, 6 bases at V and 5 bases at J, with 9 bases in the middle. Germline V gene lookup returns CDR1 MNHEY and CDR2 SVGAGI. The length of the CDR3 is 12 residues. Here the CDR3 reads CASRPSGDTQYF. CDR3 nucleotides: TGTGCCAGCAGACCCTCGGGAGATACGCAGTATTTT.

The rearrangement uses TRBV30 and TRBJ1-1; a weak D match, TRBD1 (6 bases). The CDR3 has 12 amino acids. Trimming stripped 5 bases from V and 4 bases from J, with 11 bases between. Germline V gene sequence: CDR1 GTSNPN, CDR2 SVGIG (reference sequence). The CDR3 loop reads CAWHRVGTEAFF. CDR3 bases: TGTGCCTGGCACAGGGTGGGCACTGAAGCTTTCTTT.

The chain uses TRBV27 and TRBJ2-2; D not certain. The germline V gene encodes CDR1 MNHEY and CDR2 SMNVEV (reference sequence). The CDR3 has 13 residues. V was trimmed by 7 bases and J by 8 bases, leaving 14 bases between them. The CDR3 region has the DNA TGTGCCAGCAAACTCGCCGCGACGGGGGAGCTGTTTTTT. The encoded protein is CASKLAATGELFF.

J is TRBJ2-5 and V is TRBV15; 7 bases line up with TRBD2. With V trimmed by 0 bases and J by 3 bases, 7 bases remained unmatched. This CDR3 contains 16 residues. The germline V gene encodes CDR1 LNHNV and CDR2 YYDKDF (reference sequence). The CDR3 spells CATSRDLTTSKETQYF. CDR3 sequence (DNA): TGTGCCACCAGCAGAGATTTGACGACTAGCAAAGAGACCCAGTACTTC.

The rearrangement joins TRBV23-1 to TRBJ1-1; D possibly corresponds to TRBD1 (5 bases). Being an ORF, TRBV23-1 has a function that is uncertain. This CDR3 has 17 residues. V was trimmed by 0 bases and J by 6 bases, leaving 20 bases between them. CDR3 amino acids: CASSQSTDLGVFAEAFF. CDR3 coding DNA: TGCGCCAGCAGTCAATCAACGGATTTGGGGGTATTCGCTGAAGCTTTCTTT.

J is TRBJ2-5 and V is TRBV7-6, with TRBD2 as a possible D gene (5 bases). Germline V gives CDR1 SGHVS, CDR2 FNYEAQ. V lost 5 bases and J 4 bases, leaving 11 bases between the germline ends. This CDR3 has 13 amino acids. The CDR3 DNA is TGTGCCAGCAGCCGGCGGGCGGTAGAGACCCAGTACTTC. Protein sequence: CASSRRAVETQYF.

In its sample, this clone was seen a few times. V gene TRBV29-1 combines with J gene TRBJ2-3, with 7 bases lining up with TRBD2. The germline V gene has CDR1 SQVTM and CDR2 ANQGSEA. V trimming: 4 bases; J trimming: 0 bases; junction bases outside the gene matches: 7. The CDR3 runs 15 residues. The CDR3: CSVVPAGGSTDTQYF. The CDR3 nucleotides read TGCAGCGTTGTACCCGCCGGGGGGAGCACAGATACGCAGTATTTT.

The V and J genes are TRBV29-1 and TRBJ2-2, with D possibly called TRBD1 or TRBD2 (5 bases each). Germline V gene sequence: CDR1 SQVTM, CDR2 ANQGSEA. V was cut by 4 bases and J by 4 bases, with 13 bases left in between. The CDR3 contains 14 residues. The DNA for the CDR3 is TGCAGCGTTGCCAGGGACCCCAGCACCGGGGAGCTGTTTTTT. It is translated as CSVARDPSTGELFF.

Here the CDR3 reads CAWSVRRGGSYEQYF. The CDR3, as DNA: TGTGCCTGGAGTGTACGCCGAGGAGGATCCTACGAGCAGTACTTC. The V and J genes are TRBV30 and TRBJ2-7, with D possibly being TRBD2 (5 bases). Per the germline V gene, CDR1 is GTSNPN and CDR2 is SVGIG (reference sequence). The CDR3 contains 15 residues. Trimming shortened V by 0 bases and J by 1 base, and 13 bases separated the two germline ends.

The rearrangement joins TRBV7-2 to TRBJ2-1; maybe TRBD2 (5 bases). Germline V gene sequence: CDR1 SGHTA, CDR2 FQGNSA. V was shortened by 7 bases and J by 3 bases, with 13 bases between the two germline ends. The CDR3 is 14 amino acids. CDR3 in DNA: TGTGCCAGCACGGGGATGTGGGGCTACAATGAGCAGTTCTTC. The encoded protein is CASTGMWGYNEQFF. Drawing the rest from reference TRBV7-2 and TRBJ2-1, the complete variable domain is GAGVSQSPSNKVTEKGKDVELRCDPISGHTALYWYRQSLGQGLEFLIYFQGNSAPDKSGLPSDRFSAERTGGSVSTLTIQRTQQEDSAVYLCASTGMWGYNEQFFGPGTRLTVL.

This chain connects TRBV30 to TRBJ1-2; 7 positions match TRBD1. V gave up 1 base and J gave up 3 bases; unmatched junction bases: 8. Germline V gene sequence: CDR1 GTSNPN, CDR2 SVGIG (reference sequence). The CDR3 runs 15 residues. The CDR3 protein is CAWSGGGQTYYGYTF. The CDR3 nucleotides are TGTGCCTGGAGTGGGGGGGGACAGACGTACTATGGCTACACCTTC.

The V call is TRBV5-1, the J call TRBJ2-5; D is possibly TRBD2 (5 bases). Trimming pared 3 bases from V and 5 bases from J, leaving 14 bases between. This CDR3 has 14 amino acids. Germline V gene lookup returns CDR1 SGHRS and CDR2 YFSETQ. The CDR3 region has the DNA TGCGCCAGCAGCTCTGGCGCGCCGGGGGAGACCCAGTACTTC. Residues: CASSSGAPGETQYF.

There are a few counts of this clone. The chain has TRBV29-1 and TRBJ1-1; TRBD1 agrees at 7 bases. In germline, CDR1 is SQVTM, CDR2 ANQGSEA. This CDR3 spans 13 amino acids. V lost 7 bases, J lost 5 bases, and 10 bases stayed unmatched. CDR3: CSAPRGTGTEAFF. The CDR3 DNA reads TGCAGCGCCCCCAGGGGGACGGGGACTGAAGCTTTCTTT.

CDR3 sequence (DNA): TGTGCCAGCAGCTTAGCTGGGGGGGCTTTGGACAATGAGCAGTTCTTC. Its translation: CASSLAGGALDNEQFF. V and J are TRBV7-2 and TRBJ2-1; a weak D match, TRBD2 (7 bases). Trimming took off 0 bases at V and 5 bases at J, with 14 bases between the two ends. Germline V gene data show CDR1 as SGHTA and CDR2 as FQGNSA. The CDR3 consists of 16 residues.

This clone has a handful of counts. The CDR3 coding sequence is TGCAGCGTTAGGGGACTAGCGGGAGGAGAGACCCAGTACTTC. Its protein is CSVRGLAGGETQYF. The chain uses TRBV29-1 and TRBJ2-5; TRBD2 matches 15 bases. J was trimmed by 4 bases and V by 5 bases; bases with no gene match: 2. The CDR3 totals 14 residues. The germline V gene has CDR1 SQVTM and CDR2 ANQGSEA.

The chain's CDR3 is CASSYSETQYF. The DNA for the CDR3 is TGTGCCAGCAGTTACTCGGAGACCCAGTACTTC. V gene TRBV6-6 combines with J gene TRBJ2-5, with D hard to call. The germline V gene has CDR1 MNHNY and CDR2 SVGAGI (reference sequence). The CDR3 is 11 amino acids. V lost 0 bases, J lost 5 bases, and 1 base lay in between.

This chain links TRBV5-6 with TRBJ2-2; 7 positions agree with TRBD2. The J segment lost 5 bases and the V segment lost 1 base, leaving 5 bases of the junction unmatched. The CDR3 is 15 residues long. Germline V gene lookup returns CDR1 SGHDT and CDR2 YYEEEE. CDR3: CASSLPGRRTGELFF. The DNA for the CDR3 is TGTGCCAGCAGCTTGCCCGGGAGGCGAACCGGGGAGCTGTTTTTT. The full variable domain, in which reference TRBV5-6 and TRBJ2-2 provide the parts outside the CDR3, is DAGVTQSPTHLIKTRGQQVTLRCSPKSGHDTVSWYQQALGQGPQFIFQYYEEEERQRGNFPDRFSGHQFPNYSSELNVNALLLGDSALYLCASSLPGRRTGELFFGEGSRLTVL.

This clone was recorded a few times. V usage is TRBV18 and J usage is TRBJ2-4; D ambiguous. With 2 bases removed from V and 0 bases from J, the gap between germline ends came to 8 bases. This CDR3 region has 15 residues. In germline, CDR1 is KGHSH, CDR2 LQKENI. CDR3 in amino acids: CASSPMALAKNIQYF. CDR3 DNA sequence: TGTGCCAGCTCACCAATGGCCCTAGCCAAAAACATTCAGTACTTC.

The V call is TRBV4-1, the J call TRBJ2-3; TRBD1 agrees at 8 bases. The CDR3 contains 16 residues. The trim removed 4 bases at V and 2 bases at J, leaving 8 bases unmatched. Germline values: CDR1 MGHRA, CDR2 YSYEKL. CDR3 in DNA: TGCGCCAGCAGCCTGCAGGGACAGGCCCACACAGATACGCAGTATTTT. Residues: CASSLQGQAHTDTQYF.

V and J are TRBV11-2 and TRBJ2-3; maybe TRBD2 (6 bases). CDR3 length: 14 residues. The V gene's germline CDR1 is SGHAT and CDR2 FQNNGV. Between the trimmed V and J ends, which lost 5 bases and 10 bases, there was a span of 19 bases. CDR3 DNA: TGTGCCAGCAGCCCCAGCGGGCCTCCTGAGGCGCAGTATTTT. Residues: CASSPSGPPEAQYF.

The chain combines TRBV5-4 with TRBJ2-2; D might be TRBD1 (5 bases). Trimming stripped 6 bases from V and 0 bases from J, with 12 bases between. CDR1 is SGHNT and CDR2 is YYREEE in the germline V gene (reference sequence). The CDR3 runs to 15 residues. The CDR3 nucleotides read TGTGCCAGCACCGAACAGGTTTCGAACACCGGGGAGCTGTTTTTT. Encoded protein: CASTEQVSNTGELFF.

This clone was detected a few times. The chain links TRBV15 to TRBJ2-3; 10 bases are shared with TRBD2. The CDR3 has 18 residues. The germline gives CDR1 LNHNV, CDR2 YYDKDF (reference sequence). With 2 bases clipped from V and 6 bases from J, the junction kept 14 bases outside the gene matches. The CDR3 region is CATSRSRTSGPTGDTQYF. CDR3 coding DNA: TGTGCCACCAGCAGATCTAGGACTAGCGGTCCAACAGGGGATACGCAGTATTTT.